The TCR beta chain under discussion was sequenced for a study of T cell repertoires in cytomegalovirus infection (dated by TCRdb to 2018 to 2020). Notes on the research overall: The peptide stimulations were aimed at well-studied HLA-B-restricted epitopes as well as recently identified HLA-C-restricted CMV epitopes, whose presentation resists viral immunomodulation. Donor HLA type was relevant to the analysis, because carriage of CMV infection together with the matching HLA type was indicated by public TCR beta signatures.

On this clonotype: There is no known antigen for this receptor. No qualities accompany the bases; no much larger clone lies one base away.

CDR1 and CDR2 are read off the germline V gene (reference sequence) as LNHDA and SQIVND. The germline V end is reduced by 4 bases and the J end by 4 bases; junction bases left unmatched: 7. The CDR3 goes from the cysteine to the phenylalanine over 15 residues. Only CDR3 DNA is held: 45 bases, read in frame from base 1. Taken with the paper, the label for treatment or condition translates to: in vitro stimulation with specific CMV peptide epitopes to enrich CMV-specific T cells. General findings and caveats noted by the study authors: Cumulative frequency of public TCR beta family members discriminated carriers of CMV infection plus the relevant HLA type in this cohort and an independent roughly 330-donor cohort. The ex vivo response was dominated by HLA-C-restricted CMV-specific TCR beta clonotypes, and the single most frequent clonotype in two of eight donors was supplied by these HLA-C-restricted clonotypes.

Sequencing took place on an Illumina HiSeq 1500. In TCRdb, the public reads were trimmed at Q25 with fastp and aligned with MiXCR, with productive beta chains retained. Rows with a matching CDR3 protein are joined into one entry that keeps the most common DNA and genes. The sample table shows around 500,000 distinct CDR3 sequences, and about two fifths are seen once. Around two fifths of the sample belongs to the ten largest clones. The source is a human donor in good health (CMV status not recorded). Some clones in this sample may be carry-over from other donors' samples. The sequence joins TRBV19 to TRBJ2-5, and TRBD2 aligns with 9 junction nucleotides. The sample in question was cultured PBMCs, obtained from culture after CMV antigen stimulation. The DNA reads as follows: TGTGCCAGTAGTAAGGCGGGAGGGCTAGGAGAGACCCAGTACTTC. Translated, it reads CASSKAGGLGETQYF.